The sequence of this TCR beta chain was determined in a study of T cells in women clearing cervical HPV infection listed by TCRdb under 2018. In terms of the full investigation: The cases were roughly 23 women with histologically confirmed HPV16-related CIN3 or worse, and 2 of those women had invasive cancers. Cases had a median age of approximately 34 years and controls had a median age of about 41, with no significant differences in baseline characteristics. Cases were matched to controls by age within five years and by the year the sample was collected. Since HLA typing was available for only a few women, HLA type could not be ruled out as a confounder. For cases, a median interval of approximately 140 days, with an interquartile range of about 80 to 200 days, was observed between lesion detection and blood sampling. As quality controls, five blinded duplicates were added to each group, bringing the total to roughly 60 samples made up of about 50 participants and 10 replicates. Controls were over 20 women whose single incident HPV16 infection cleared within 12 months without precancer or cancer developing. Blood from cases was collected at the visit where the lesion was first found, while blood from controls was collected once the infection could no longer be detected. In the parent cohort, 10,049 women aged 18 or older were enrolled in Guanacaste, Costa Rica, during about 1993 to 1994 and were followed for seven years. This exploratory proof-of-principle case-control study, nested within the Guanacaste HPV Natural History Study in Costa Rica, compared TCR repertoires among women with different cervical HPV16 outcomes. Study-wide conclusions, independent of this receptor: The cross-sectional design could not show whether the associations came before the infection or were a result of it, and neither effector/memory subsets nor HPV-specific T cells were isolated. Random forest classifiers combining richness and V gene abundances distinguished cases from controls with an estimated AUC of around 0.79. Lower TRBV6-7 relative abundance was observed in cases than in controls (roughly 0.12% versus 0.15%; Bonferroni P = 0.0008). Across sequencing depths, CIN3+ cases showed significantly higher TCR repertoire richness than controls, but evenness did not differ between the groups. Because T-cell numbers per sample were unknown, differences in richness could reflect varying T-cell content rather than repertoire biology.

Deletion took 6 bases off V and 0 bases off J, with a span of 18 bases between the germline ends. CDR1 and CDR2, per the germline V gene, are SGHRS and YFSETQ. The CDR3 goes from the cysteine to the phenylalanine over 16 residues. Sequencing covers 39 bases of the CDR3, shown here with the frame starting at base 1. Using the immunoSEQ assay, multiplex PCR amplified TCR beta CDR3 regions from an average of 1200 ng of genomic DNA per sample. Primer bias was corrected in the assay by using a complete synthetic TCR repertoire to establish an amplification baseline. The amplicons were sequenced using the Illumina platform. From the authors' description of their analysis: Sequences were error-corrected by clustering with frequency ratios and a modified nearest-neighbor algorithm and were then analyzed in the immunoSEQ Analyzer with IMGT gene definitions. At each rarefaction depth, TCR richness and evenness were averaged across 20 rarefaction repeats, and samples with fewer sequences than that depth were excluded. V, D and J gene relative abundances were compared between groups with Wilcoxon rank sum tests, applying FDR correction. For the blinded duplicates, the intraclass correlation was over 95% for TCR richness and averaged about 76% across about 67 gene segments. TCRdb obtained this table from immuneACCESS and retained in-frame rearrangements with V and J assigned. These tables miss some clones; where compared with another copy, unresolved V genes account for less than half of the shortfall, and the remainder is unexplained. V, J and clone size are those of that table, while D and trimming were read from the DNA. This sample's listing comprises about 30,000 clones. 3.5% of the sample is taken by the ten largest.

Concerning this clone itself: It has no known antigen specificity. Coverage ceases 3 residues before the CDR3 finishes, and the germline J gene fills in the end.

Every participant had a single incident cervical HPV16 infection, and women with prevalent HPV16 infections were excluded. Cervical HPV DNA was detected by MY09/MY11 PCR and genotyped by dot-blot hybridization. Fifteen mL of heparinized blood were centrifuged, and the buffy coat was split into aliquots, frozen at -30 degrees C, and then kept at -80 degrees C. QIAGEN kits were used to extract genomic DNA from the buffy coat specimens. The chain was built from TRBV5-1 and TRBJ1-1; the D region possibly corresponds to TRBD1 (5 bases align). This TCR came from a woman aged 18 to 75 with a cervical HPV16 infection that either progressed to CIN3+ or cleared (not recorded which). The sequencing input was blood buffy coat. The sequenced part of the CDR3 DNA is TGCGCCAGCACCCCAACCTTGACAGATATGAACACTGAA. Translated, it gives CASTPTLTDMNTE. The full CDR3 protein reads CASTPTLTDMNTEAFF.